Each of the 11 T cell receptor beta chains below was sequenced from the same sample in a study of blood T cell repertoires in COVID-19. Produced via immunoSEQ multiplex PCR; TCRdb's table is partial and in-frame only. Among roughly 200,000 clones listed, about 88% were seen once. The sequenced sample was peripheral blood. Every receptor here comes from a man aged 45-60 years with COVID-19, enrolled during active disease.

The CDR3 spells CSSGGPRSYNEQFF. CDR3 bases: TGTTCGAGCGGGGGGCCACGCTCCTACAATGAGCAGTTCTTC. This sequence joins TRBV7-2 and TRBJ2-1; 9 nucleotides line up with TRBD2. Germline CDR1 and CDR2: SGHTA and FQGNSA. The CDR3 contains 14 residues.

This clone was found many times. This sequence joins TRBV6-5 and TRBJ2-6; 8 bases align to TRBD1. The CDR3 has 15 amino acids. The germline V gene has CDR1 MNHEY and CDR2 SVGAGI. V lost 6 bases and J lost 2; bases outside the gene matches: 3. CDR3 DNA: TGTGCCAGCAGCCTACAGGGGGCTGGGGCCAACGTCCTGACTTTC. Translation: CASSLQGAGANVLTF.

The chain carries TRBV7-9 and TRBJ1-5, with 8 bases identical to TRBD1. Germline V CDR1 and CDR2: SEHNR, FQNEAQ (reference sequence). The CDR3 totals 17 residues. The junction had 7 bases not matched to a gene; V was cut back by 1 base and J by 2 bases. The CDR3 region has the DNA TGTGCCAGCAGCTTAGTTGGACAGGGTGTCGGCAATCAGCCCCAGCATTTT. Translated: CASSLVGQGVGNQPQHF.

The CDR3 is CASSWRRNEEQYF. In nucleotides, the CDR3 is TGTGCCAGCAGCTGGAGACGGAATGAGGAGCAGTACTTC. This chain links TRBV7-9 with TRBJ2-7; D ambiguous. Germline loops: CDR1 SEHNR, CDR2 FQNEAQ (reference sequence). Trimming took 4 bases from V and 7 from J, leaving 14 bases between them. This CDR3 is 13 amino acids long.

This chain links TRBV11-2 with TRBJ1-2; TRBD1 aligns across 7 bases. Germline CDR1 and CDR2: SGHAT and FQNNGV. V was pared by 0 bases and J by 0 bases, with 7 bases of the junction left unmatched. The CDR3 is made up of 17 amino acids. CDR3 DNA: TGTGCCAGCAGCTTAGATAGCCCCGGGACAGCTAACTATGGCTACACCTTC. This gives the protein CASSLDSPGTANYGYTF.

This chain joins TRBV7-3 and TRBJ2-5, with 10 nucleotides matching TRBD2. V trimming: 5 bases; J trimming: 1 base; junction bases outside the gene matches: 7. Germline values: CDR1 SGHTA, CDR2 FQGTGA. This CDR3 is 16 amino acids long. The CDR3 here is CASSPGLAEGQETQYF. For the CDR3, the DNA is TGTGCCAGCAGCCCCGGACTAGCGGAGGGCCAAGAGACCCAGTACTTC.

V usage is TRBV21-1 and J usage is TRBJ2-7; the DNA was not used to check the table's D call, TRBD1. TRBV21-1 is termed a pseudogene. CDR3 length: 13 amino acids. The CDR3 DNA reads as TGTGCCAGCAGCATGGGGACAGGGCACGAGCAGTACTTC. Translation: CASSMGTGHEQYF.

The V and J genes are TRBV9 and TRBJ2-3; TRBD2 aligns across 10 bases. Losses at the gene ends were 0 bases for V and 2 bases for J; bases not matched to a gene: 15. This CDR3 comprises 20 residues. Germline V lookup: CDR1 SGDLS, CDR2 YYNGEE. CDR3 bases: TGTGCCAGCAGCGTAGCTACGAGCGGGAGGGCGGTTGGACTCACAGATACGCAGTATTTT. As protein: CASSVATSGRAVGLTDTQYF.

The V gene is TRBV7-9, the J gene TRBJ1-1, with 9 bases aligning to TRBD1. Trimming took 5 bases from V and 0 from J; bases not matched to a gene: 1. This CDR3 comprises 14 residues. CDR1 is SEHNR and CDR2 is FQNEAQ in the germline V gene (reference sequence). The CDR3 DNA follows: TGTGCCAGCAGCCGACAGGGGGTGAACACTGAAGCTTTCTTT. Its translation is CASSRQGVNTEAFF.

The chain employs TRBV29-1 and TRBJ2-3, with D perhaps matching TRBD1 (6 bases). The V and J ends lost 7 bases and 2 bases respectively, with 16 bases between them. Germline V gives CDR1 SQVTM, CDR2 ANQGSEA. The CDR3 contains 14 residues. This chain's CDR3 is CSGLGGTTTDTQYF. DNA for the CDR3: TGCAGCGGCCTAGGGGGTACCACCACAGATACGCAGTATTTT.

J is TRBJ2-1 and V is TRBV29-1; 12 nucleotides line up with TRBD2. The junction had 12 bases not matched to a gene; V was cut back by 5 bases and J by 4 bases. There are 17 residues in the CDR3. CDR1 SQVTM and CDR2 ANQGSEA come from the germline V gene. CDR3 bases: TGCAGCGTTCACCCAATAGGACTAGCGGGATTGTACAATGAGCAGTTCTTC. Its translation is CSVHPIGLAGLYNEQFF.